This TCR beta chain came from a study of blood T cell repertoires in COVID-19. Study in general: Some COVID-19 samples were acute and others convalescent; all came from the United States, Italy and Spain.

The J segment lost 7 bases and the V segment lost 5 bases, leaving 14 bases of the junction unmatched. CDR3 length: 17 amino acids. Germline CDR1 reads SGHTA; CDR2 reads FQGNSA. Seattle patients were enrolled while actively infected and followed longitudinally. In the source study's methods: Counts of nucleated cells, estimated from reference gene primer amplification, were obtained. The table came from immunoSEQ multiplex PCR; TCRdb's copy has only in-frame clones and leaves some out. Clonal size and the V and J genes are those of that table, whereas D and trimming came from the DNA. The sample includes 300,000 to 350,000 clones, about 90% of them seen just once.

The J gene is TRBJ2-7, the V gene TRBV7-2; TRBD2 agrees at 13 bases. This TCR derives from a young woman with COVID-19, enrolled during active disease. Source material: peripheral blood. CDR3 sequence (DNA): TGTGCCAGCAGCCCCGACGGACTAGCGGGAGCACTGGGAGAGCAGTACTTC. This gives the protein CASSPDGLAGALGEQYF.